The 14 T cell receptor beta chains listed next were all sequenced from one sample in a study of T-cell memory formation after mild COVID-19. Each CDR3 protein gets one entry after TCRdb re-called the 5' RACE reads with MiXCR. This table has hundreds of thousands of distinct CDR3 sequences, 25% to 30% appearing once. Material for sequencing was PBMCs or a T cell subset sorted from them (not recorded which). The receptors come from an adult woman who had mild COVID-19 (a few samples of this study predate the infection). Cell type and time point are not known.

The sample holds a few counts of this clonotype. J is TRBJ2-7 and V is TRBV7-2; D is undetermined. Germline V gives CDR1 SGHTA, CDR2 FQGNSA. The CDR3 loop spans 13 amino acids. V lost 1 base and J 5 bases, leaving 9 bases between the germline ends. CDR3 in amino acids: CASSLEYGDEQYF. In DNA form, the CDR3 reads TGTGCCAGCAGCTTAGAATATGGCGACGAGCAGTACTTC. The full variable domain, with the rest looked up from reference TRBV7-2 and TRBJ2-7, is GAGVSQSPSNKVTEKGKDVELRCDPISGHTALYWYRQSLGQGLEFLIYFQGNSAPDKSGLPSDRFSAERTGGSVSTLTIQRTQQEDSAVYLCASSLEYGDEQYFGPGTRLTVT.

This clonotype was detected a few times. The genes are TRBV12-3 or TRBV12-4 and TRBJ2-7, with D unresolved. The length of the CDR3 is 13 residues. V was trimmed by 5 bases and J by 2 bases, leaving 10 bases between them. The CDR3 loop is CASSPQVTYEQYF. In DNA, the CDR3 is TGTGCCAGCAGTCCTCAGGTTACCTACGAGCAGTACTTC.

This clonotype has more than one count but fewer than ten. The CDR3 sequence is CASRGGFHEQYF. The CDR3 region has the DNA TGCGCCAGCAGGGGGGGTTTCCACGAGCAGTACTTC. The V call is TRBV5-1, the J call TRBJ2-7; a possible D gene is TRBD2 (6 bases). Trimming cost V 5 bases and J 5 bases, with 11 bases left between them. Germline V gene data show CDR1 as SGHRS and CDR2 as YFSETQ. The CDR3 totals 12 residues.

This clonotype was detected only a few times. V gene TRBV29-1 combines with J gene TRBJ1-1, with D tentatively TRBD1 (5 bases). The length of the CDR3 is 13 residues. Trimming shortened V by 4 bases and J by 2 bases, and 11 bases separated the two germline ends. Germline values: CDR1 SQVTM, CDR2 ANQGSEA. In DNA form, the CDR3 reads TGCAGCGTTGTCGGAGGGGATAACACTGAAGCTTTCTTT. Its translation is CSVVGGDNTEAFF. Variable domain in full (rest from reference TRBV29-1 and TRBJ1-1): SAVISQKPSRDICQRGTSLTIQCQVDSQVTMMFWYRQQPGQSLTLIATANQGSEATYESGFVIDKFPISRPNLTFSTLTVSNMSPEDSSIYLCSVVGGDNTEAFFGQGTRLTVV.

This clonotype appeared a few times. The CDR3 nucleotides are TGCGCCAGCAGCAGAGAAGCTGGGGCCAACGTCCTGACTTTC. It translates to CASSREAGANVLTF. The genes are TRBV5-1 and TRBJ2-6; D gene ambiguous. V gave up 4 bases and J gave up 2 bases, with 7 bases separating them. The CDR3 consists of 14 residues. The germline V gene encodes CDR1 SGHRS and CDR2 YFSETQ.

Notes on this clonotype: Compared with germline, one end of the junction differs, possibly owing to a read error. As DNA, the CDR3 is TGTGCCACCAGCAGAGAGATCCGGGCGGCGGGGGACCTAGTTTTC. Translating it yields CATSREIRAAGDLVF. This rearrangement joins TRBV15 to TRBJ2-7; TRBD2 matches at 7 bases. The CDR3 consists of 15 residues. Per germline, CDR1 LNHNV and CDR2 YYDKDF (reference sequence).

The chain combines TRBV20-1 with TRBJ2-3; 11 nucleotides agree with TRBD1. CDR3 length: 15 amino acids. The V and J ends lost 4 bases and 5 bases, in that order; junction bases with no gene match: 8. Germline lookup yields CDR1 DFQATT and CDR2 SNEGSKA (reference sequence). The DNA of the CDR3 is TGCAGTGCTAATAAACGGGACAGGGGGGAAGATACGCAGTATTTT. Translation: CSANKRDRGEDTQYF.

The gene calls are TRBV5-1 and TRBJ1-4; D perhaps matches TRBD1 (5 bases). The CDR3 is made up of 15 amino acids. Germline CDR1 reads SGHRS; CDR2 reads YFSETQ. Between the trimmed V and J ends, which lost 0 bases and 7 bases, there was a span of 13 bases. The CDR3 bases are TGCGCCAGCAGCTTGGCCGGACAAAGGGGTGAAAAACTGTTTTTT. This encodes CASSLAGQRGEKLFF.

There are a few counts of this clonotype. The chain has TRBV3-1 and TRBJ2-5; 10 bases match TRBD1. The CDR3 contains 15 residues. V shed 4 bases and J 5 bases; nucleotides not matched to a gene: 7. CDR1 and CDR2 from the germline V gene are LGHDT and YNNKEL (reference sequence). The CDR3 here is CASSRAGTGVETQYF. In DNA, the CDR3 is TGTGCCAGCAGCCGGGCCGGGACAGGGGTGGAGACCCAGTACTTC.

This rearrangement joins TRBV5-1 to TRBJ2-7; tentatively, D is TRBD1 (5 bases). V lost 3 bases to trimming and J lost 0 bases, with 10 bases between them. Germline CDR1 SGHRS, CDR2 YFSETQ. The CDR3 runs 14 residues. CDR3 amino acids: CASSSDTNSYEQYF. The CDR3 DNA follows: TGCGCCAGCAGCTCGGACACAAACTCCTACGAGCAGTACTTC.

The chain links TRBV4-1 to TRBJ1-1; D is uncertain. V lost 3 bases and J lost 7, with 12 bases in between. CDR1 MGHRA and CDR2 YSYEKL come from the germline V gene. The CDR3 consists of 13 residues. The CDR3 coding sequence is TGCGCCAGCAGCCACCCAAGAGGCGGTGAAGCTTTCTTT. Its translation: CASSHPRGGEAFF.

The rearrangement links TRBV5-1 to TRBJ2-1; 8 positions match TRBD2. The CDR3 has 17 residues. The J segment lost 3 bases and the V segment lost 4 bases, leaving 12 bases of the junction unmatched. Germline values: CDR1 SGHRS, CDR2 YFSETQ. The CDR3 DNA reads TGCGCCAGCAGCCCGGCTAGAACTAGCGGATACTACAATGAGCAGTTCTTC. Protein sequence: CASSPARTSGYYNEQFF. The full variable domain, its missing parts supplied by reference TRBV5-1 and TRBJ2-1, is KAGVTQTPRYLIKTRGQQVTLSCSPISGHRSVSWYQQTPGQGLQFLFEYFSETQRNKGNFPGRFSGRQFSNSRSEMNVSTLELGDSALYLCASSPARTSGYYNEQFFGPGTRLTVL.

This clonotype showed up many times. The rearrangement links TRBV4-2 to TRBJ2-3, with D unresolved. Germline lookup yields CDR1 LGHNA and CDR2 YNFKEQ. The CDR3 has 12 residues. V lost 1 base to trimming and J lost 6 bases, with 5 bases between them. CDR3 sequence reads: CASSQGVDTQYF. The DNA for the CDR3 is TGTGCCAGCAGCCAAGGTGTCGATACGCAGTATTTT.

The sample holds a few counts of this clonotype. The chain carries TRBV24-1 and TRBJ2-3; D may correspond to TRBD1 or TRBD2 (5 bases each). The CDR3 has 15 amino acids. Trimming cost V 3 bases and J 2 bases, with 11 bases left between them. Germline V gene data show CDR1 as KGHDR and CDR2 as SFDVKD. CDR3 protein: CATSDPRDATDTQYF. The DNA for the CDR3 is TGTGCCACCAGTGATCCCCGGGACGCCACAGATACGCAGTATTTT.